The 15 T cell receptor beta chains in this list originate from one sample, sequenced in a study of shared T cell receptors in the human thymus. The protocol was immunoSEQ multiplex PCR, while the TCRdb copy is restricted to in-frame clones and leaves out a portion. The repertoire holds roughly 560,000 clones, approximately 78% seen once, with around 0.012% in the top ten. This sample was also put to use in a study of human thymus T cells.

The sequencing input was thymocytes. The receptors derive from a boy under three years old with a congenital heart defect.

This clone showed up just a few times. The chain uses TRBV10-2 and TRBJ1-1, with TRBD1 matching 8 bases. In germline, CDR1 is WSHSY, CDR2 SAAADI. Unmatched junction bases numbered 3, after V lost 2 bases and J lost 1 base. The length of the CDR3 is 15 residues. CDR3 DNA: TGCGCCAGCAGTGAGGGACAGGGTACGAACACTGAAGCTTTCTTT. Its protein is CASSEGQGTNTEAFF.

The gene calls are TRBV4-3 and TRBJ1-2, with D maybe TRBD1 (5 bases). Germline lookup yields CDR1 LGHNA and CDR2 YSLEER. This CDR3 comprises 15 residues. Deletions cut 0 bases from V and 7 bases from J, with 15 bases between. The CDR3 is CASSQDTGVGSGYTF. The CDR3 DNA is TGCGCCAGCAGCCAAGATACGGGGGTGGGTAGTGGCTACACCTTC.

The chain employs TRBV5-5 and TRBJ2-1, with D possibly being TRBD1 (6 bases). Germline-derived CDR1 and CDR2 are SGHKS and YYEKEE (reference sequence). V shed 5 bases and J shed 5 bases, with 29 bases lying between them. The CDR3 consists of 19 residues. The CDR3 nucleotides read TGTGCCAGCAGATCCTCAGATTATAACAGGGTGGGAATTCACAATGAGCAGTTCTTC. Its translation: CASRSSDYNRVGIHNEQFF.

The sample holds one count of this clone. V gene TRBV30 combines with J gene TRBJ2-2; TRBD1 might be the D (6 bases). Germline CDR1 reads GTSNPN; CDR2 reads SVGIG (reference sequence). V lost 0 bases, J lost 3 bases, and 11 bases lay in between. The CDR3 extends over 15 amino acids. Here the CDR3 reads CAWSVQGKDTGELFF. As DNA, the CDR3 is TGTGCCTGGAGTGTGCAGGGGAAAGACACCGGGGAGCTGTTTTTT.

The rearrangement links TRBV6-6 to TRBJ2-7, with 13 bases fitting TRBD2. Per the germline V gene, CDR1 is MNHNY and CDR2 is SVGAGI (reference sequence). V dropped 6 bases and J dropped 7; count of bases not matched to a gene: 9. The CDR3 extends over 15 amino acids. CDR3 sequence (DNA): TGTGCCAGCAGGACCGGGACTAGCGGGACGGGTGAGCAGTACTTC. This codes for CASRTGTSGTGEQYF.

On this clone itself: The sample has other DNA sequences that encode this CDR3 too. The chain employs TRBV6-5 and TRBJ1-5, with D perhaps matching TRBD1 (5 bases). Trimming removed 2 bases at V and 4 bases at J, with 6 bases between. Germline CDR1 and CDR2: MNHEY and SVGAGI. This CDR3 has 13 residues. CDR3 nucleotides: TGTGCCAGCAGTTACAGGGGTAATCAGCCCCAGCATTTT. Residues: CASSYRGNQPQHF.

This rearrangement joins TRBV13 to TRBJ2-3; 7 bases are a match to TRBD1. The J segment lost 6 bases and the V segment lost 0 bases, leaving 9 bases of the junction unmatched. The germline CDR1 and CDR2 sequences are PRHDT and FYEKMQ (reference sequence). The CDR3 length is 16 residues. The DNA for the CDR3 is TGTGCCAGCAGCTTAGGTCAGGGGGATGGGGCGGATACGCAGTATTTT. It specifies CASSLGQGDGADTQYF. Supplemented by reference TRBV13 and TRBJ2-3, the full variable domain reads AAGVIQSPRHLIKEKRETATLKCYPIPRHDTVYWYQQGPGQDPQFLISFYEKMQSDKGSIPDRFSAQQFSDYHSELNMSSLELGDSALYFCASSLGQGDGADTQYFGPGTRLTVL.

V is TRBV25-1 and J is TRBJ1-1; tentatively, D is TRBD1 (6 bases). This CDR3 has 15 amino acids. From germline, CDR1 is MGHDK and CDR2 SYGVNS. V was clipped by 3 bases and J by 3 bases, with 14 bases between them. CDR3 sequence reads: CASSDWAGVHTEAFF. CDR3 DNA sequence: TGTGCCAGCAGTGATTGGGCAGGGGTCCACACTGAAGCTTTCTTT.

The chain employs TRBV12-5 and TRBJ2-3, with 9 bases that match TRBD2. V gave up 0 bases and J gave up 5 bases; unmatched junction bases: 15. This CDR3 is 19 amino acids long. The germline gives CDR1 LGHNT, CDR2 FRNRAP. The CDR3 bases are TGTGCTAGTGGTTTGGTACCCAGCGGGAGGACCAATCGGGGAGATACGCAGTATTTT. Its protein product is CASGLVPSGRTNRGDTQYF. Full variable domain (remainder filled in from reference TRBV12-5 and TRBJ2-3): DARVTQTPRHKVTEMGQEVTMRCQPILGHNTVFWYRQTMMQGLELLAYFRNRAPLDDSGMPKDRFSAEMPDATLATLKIQPSEPRDSAVYFCASGLVPSGRTNRGDTQYFGPGTRLTVL.

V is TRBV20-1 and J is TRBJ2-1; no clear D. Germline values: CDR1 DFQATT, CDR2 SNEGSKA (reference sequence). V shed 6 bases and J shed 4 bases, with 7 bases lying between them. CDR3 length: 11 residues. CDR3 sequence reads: CSALSYNEQFF. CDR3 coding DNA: TGCAGTGCCCTGTCGTACAATGAGCAGTTCTTC.

The CDR3 is CAWALGGRIYEQYF. DNA for the CDR3: TGTGCCTGGGCGCTGGGGGGGCGGATTTACGAGCAGTACTTC. The chain employs TRBV30 and TRBJ2-7; the D gene is possibly TRBD2 (7 bases). Germline CDR1 reads GTSNPN; CDR2 reads SVGIG (reference sequence). Trimming cost V 5 bases and J 4 bases, with 18 bases left between them. CDR3 length: 14 residues.

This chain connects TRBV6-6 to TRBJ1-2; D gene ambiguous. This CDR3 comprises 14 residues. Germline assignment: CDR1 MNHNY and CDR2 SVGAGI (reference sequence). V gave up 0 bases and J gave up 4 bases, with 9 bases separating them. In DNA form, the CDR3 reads TGTGCCAGCAGTTACTCGTTCCTGAGCTATGGCTACACCTTC. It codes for CASSYSFLSYGYTF.

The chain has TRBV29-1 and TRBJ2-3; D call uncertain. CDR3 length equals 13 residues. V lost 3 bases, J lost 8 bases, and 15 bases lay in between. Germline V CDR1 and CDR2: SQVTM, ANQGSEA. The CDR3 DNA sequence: TGCAGCGTTGATTGTCATAGAAGAGGTACGCAGTATTTT. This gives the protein CSVDCHRRGTQYF.

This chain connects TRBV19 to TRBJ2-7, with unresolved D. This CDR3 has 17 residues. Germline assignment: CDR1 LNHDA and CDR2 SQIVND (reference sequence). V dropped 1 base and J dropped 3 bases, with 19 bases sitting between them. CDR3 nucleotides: TGTGCCAGTAGTATAGTCTTCGTGGGTAGCAGCTACTACGAGCAGTACTTC. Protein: CASSIVFVGSSYYEQYF.

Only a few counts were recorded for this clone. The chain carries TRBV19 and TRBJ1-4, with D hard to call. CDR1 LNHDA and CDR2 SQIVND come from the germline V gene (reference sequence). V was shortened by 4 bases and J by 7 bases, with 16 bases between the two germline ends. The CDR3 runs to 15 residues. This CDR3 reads CASSTVTVAGEKLFF. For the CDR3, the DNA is TGTGCCAGTAGTACCGTCACAGTCGCGGGTGAAAAACTGTTTTTT.